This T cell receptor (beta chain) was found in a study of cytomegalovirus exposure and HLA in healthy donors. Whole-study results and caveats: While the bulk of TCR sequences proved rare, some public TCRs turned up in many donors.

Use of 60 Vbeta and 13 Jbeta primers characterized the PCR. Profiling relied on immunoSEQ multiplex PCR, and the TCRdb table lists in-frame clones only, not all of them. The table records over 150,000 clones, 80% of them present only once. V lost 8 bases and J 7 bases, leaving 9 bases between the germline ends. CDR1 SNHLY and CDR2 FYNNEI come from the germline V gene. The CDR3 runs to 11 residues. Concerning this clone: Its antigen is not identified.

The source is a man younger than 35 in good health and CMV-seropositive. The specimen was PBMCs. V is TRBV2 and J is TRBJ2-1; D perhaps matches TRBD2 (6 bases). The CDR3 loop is CASLAVNEQFF. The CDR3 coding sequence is TGTGCCAGCTTAGCGGTTAATGAGCAGTTCTTC.